One and the same sample provided the 17 T cell receptor beta chains below, sequenced in a study of blood T cell repertoires in COVID-19. The protocol was immunoSEQ multiplex PCR, while the TCRdb copy is restricted to in-frame clones and leaves out a portion. The sample holds about 200,000 clones, about 79% seen once. Specimen: peripheral blood. The receptors here all came from a man in his fifties with active or convalescent COVID-19.

The J gene is TRBJ2-2, the V gene TRBV4-2, with 7 bases lining up with TRBD2. Germline values: CDR1 LGHNA, CDR2 YNFKEQ. The CDR3 runs to 18 residues. The J segment lost 0 bases and the V segment lost 2 bases, leaving 9 bases of the junction unmatched. The CDR3 DNA is TGTGCCAGCAGCCAAACCACTACCGGGACTACGAACACCGGGGAGCTGTTTTTT. Protein product: CASSQTTTGTTNTGELFF.

V and J are TRBV6-5 and TRBJ2-7; 11 nucleotides line up with TRBD1. Germline assignment: CDR1 MNHEY and CDR2 SVGAGI. V dropped 6 bases and J dropped 6; count of bases not matched to a gene: 4. The CDR3 length is 13 residues. CDR3 in DNA: TGTGCCAGCAGATCGGACAGGGGGCCCGAGCAGTACGTC. Encoded protein: CASRSDRGPEQYV.

This clone was observed a handful of times. The J gene is TRBJ2-7, the V gene TRBV9; possibly TRBD1 for D (6 bases). Per germline, CDR1 SGDLS and CDR2 YYNGEE. This CDR3 has 14 residues. Trimming left V 3 bases short and J 5 bases short, with 15 bases between. The CDR3 protein is CASSANTGFDEQYF. The CDR3 DNA is TGTGCCAGCAGCGCGAACACAGGGTTCGACGAGCAGTACTTC.

The chain uses TRBV5-5 and TRBJ1-2, with D perhaps matching TRBD1 (5 bases). The CDR3 contains 17 residues. CDR1 and CDR2 (germline): SGHKS, YYEKEE (reference sequence). With 3 bases removed from V and 0 bases from J, the gap between germline ends came to 18 bases. CDR3 sequence: CASSSDSSSVANYGYTF. For the CDR3, the DNA is TGTGCCAGCAGCTCAGACAGTTCTTCAGTCGCTAACTATGGCTACACCTTC.

V usage is TRBV4-3 and J usage is TRBJ2-1; 9 nucleotides match TRBD2. The ends lost 0 bases at V and 8 bases at J; junction bases unmatched: 11. Germline V gives CDR1 LGHNA, CDR2 YSLEER. There are 17 residues in the CDR3. CDR3 amino acids: CASSQDELAGAGDEQFF. For the CDR3, the DNA is TGCGCCAGCAGCCAAGATGAGTTAGCGGGAGCTGGTGATGAGCAGTTCTTC.

The genes are TRBV5-1 and TRBJ1-1; 7 nucleotides line up with TRBD1. This CDR3 is built from 16 residues. The junction had 8 bases not matched to a gene; V was cut back by 1 base and J by 2 bases. The germline V gene encodes CDR1 SGHRS and CDR2 YFSETQ. The CDR3 coding sequence is TGCGCCAGCAGCTTGACAGGGGTCCACCTCAACACTGAAGCTTTCTTT. The encoded protein is CASSLTGVHLNTEAFF.

This rearrangement joins TRBV6-5 to TRBJ1-3; D gene uncertain. The CDR3 length is 14 residues. Germline-derived CDR1 and CDR2 are MNHEY and SVGAGI. V gave up 2 bases and J gave up 0 bases, with 5 bases separating them. The CDR3 sequence: CASSYGHSGNTIYF. The CDR3 nucleotides are TGTGCCAGCAGTTACGGCCACTCTGGAAACACCATATATTTT.

The chain combines TRBV3-1 (or the pseudogene TRBV3-2) with TRBJ2-7; 8 positions agree with TRBD2. V gave up 4 bases and J gave up 2 bases; unmatched junction bases: 4. This CDR3 region has 14 residues. Germline lookup yields CDR1 LGHDT and CDR2 YNNKEL (reference sequence). CDR3 residues: CASSPPSGPYEQYF. Here the CDR3 DNA reads TGTGCCAGCAGCCCCCCTAGCGGGCCCTACGAGCAGTACTTC.

This clone occurred a few times. The rearrangement joins TRBV29-1 to TRBJ1-2; TRBD1 might be the D (6 bases). Trimming took off 6 bases at V and 1 base at J, with 15 bases between the two ends. The germline V gene has CDR1 SQVTM and CDR2 ANQGSEA. CDR3 length equals 14 residues. DNA for the CDR3: TGCAGCGTGGAAACCGGGACACTTAACTATGGCTACACCTTC. Translating gives CSVETGTLNYGYTF.

This chain joins TRBV5-6 and TRBJ1-6; the match to TRBD1 covers 9 bases. The CDR3 loop spans 15 amino acids. The germline V gene has CDR1 SGHDT and CDR2 YYEEEE. V shed 3 bases and J 6 bases; nucleotides not matched to a gene: 4. DNA of the CDR3: TGTGCCAGCAGCTGGGGGACAGGGATTAATTCACCCCTCCACTTT. Encoded protein: CASSWGTGINSPLHF.

This clone has a single count. The rearrangement joins TRBV7-8 to TRBJ2-2, with D possibly being TRBD1 (5 bases). Between the trimmed V and J ends, which lost 1 base and 3 bases, there was a span of 15 bases. The germline CDR1 and CDR2 sequences are SGHVS and FQNEAQ. The CDR3 length is 17 residues. For the CDR3, the DNA is TGTGCCAGCAGCTTAGAATGGGCAGGGATATACACCGGGGAGCTGTTTTTT. Translating it yields CASSLEWAGIYTGELFF.

This chain uses TRBV7-2 with TRBJ2-5; perhaps TRBD2 as D (6 bases). Trimming cost V 4 bases and J 1 base, with 16 bases left between them. Germline V lookup: CDR1 SGHTA, CDR2 FQGNSA. The CDR3 is made up of 16 amino acids. The CDR3 reads CASSSPLRRGQETQYF. CDR3 nucleotides: TGTGCCAGCAGCTCACCCCTTAGGAGGGGCCAAGAGACCCAGTACTTC.

The chain couples TRBV5-1 to TRBJ2-3; TRBD2 is a possible D gene (6 bases). V dropped 1 base and J dropped 2 bases, with 17 bases sitting between them. There are 17 residues in the CDR3. The germline gives CDR1 SGHRS, CDR2 YFSETQ. As DNA, the CDR3 is TGCGCCAGCAGCTTGAGAGGGACTTTACTATTCACAGATACGCAGTATTTT. Its protein product is CASSLRGTLLFTDTQYF.

V and J are TRBV14 and TRBJ2-1, with 7 bases aligning to TRBD2. Germline V gene lookup returns CDR1 SGHDN and CDR2 FVKESK. After removal of 3 bases from V and 9 bases from J, the junction contained 2 bases not matched to a gene. CDR3 size: 12 residues. The CDR3 nucleotides read TGTGCCAGCAGCCAGGGCGGGAGTGAGCAGTTCTTC. This sequence encodes CASSQGGSEQFF.

The J gene is TRBJ1-2, the V gene TRBV7-2, with D maybe TRBD1 (6 bases). Trimming pared 1 base from V and 8 bases from J, leaving 17 bases between. Looked up from germline, CDR1 is SGHTA and CDR2 is FQGNSA. The CDR3 is 15 residues long. In nucleotides, the CDR3 is TGTGCCAGCAGCTTAGGGTTTCTGGGGGCGCGGGGCTACACCTTC. This encodes CASSLGFLGARGYTF.

This chain links TRBV7-9 with TRBJ2-7; D possibly corresponds to TRBD1 (6 bases). The V and J ends lost 5 bases and 2 bases respectively, with 22 bases between them. Germline values: CDR1 SEHNR, CDR2 FQNEAQ (reference sequence). CDR3 length: 17 residues. CDR3 DNA sequence: TGTGCCAGCAGCCCTTCCCTTTCTTGGACAGATACCTACGAGCAGTACGTC. This gives the protein CASSPSLSWTDTYEQYV.

V gene TRBV30 combines with J gene TRBJ1-3; a weak D match, TRBD1 (5 bases). CDR3 size: 14 residues. With 4 bases removed from V and 0 bases from J, the gap between germline ends came to 10 bases. From germline, CDR1 is GTSNPN and CDR2 SVGIG (reference sequence). The CDR3 DNA reads TGTGCCTGGACTCAGGGTTTCTCTGGAAACACCATATATTTT. It is translated as CAWTQGFSGNTIYF.